This T cell receptor (beta chain) was identified in a study of T cells after yellow fever vaccination. Germline loops: CDR1 DFQATT, CDR2 SNEGSKA (reference sequence). V was pared by 5 bases and J by 2 bases, with 8 bases between. CDR3 length: 12 amino acids. From the 5' RACE reads, TCRdb called clonotypes with MiXCR, one entry per CDR3 protein. The data contain 340,000 or so distinct CDR3 sequences, around 12% of them singletons. This TCR was sampled from a man younger than 35 who received the YFV17D yellow fever vaccine. The sample was CD4+ T cells sorted from PBMCs, taken 15 days after the yellow fever booster vaccination. The chain carries TRBV20-1 and TRBJ2-3, with D uncertain. In DNA form, the CDR3 reads TGCAGTGCTCCCGAGCCCACAGATACGCAGTATTTT. It is translated as CSAPEPTDTQYF.